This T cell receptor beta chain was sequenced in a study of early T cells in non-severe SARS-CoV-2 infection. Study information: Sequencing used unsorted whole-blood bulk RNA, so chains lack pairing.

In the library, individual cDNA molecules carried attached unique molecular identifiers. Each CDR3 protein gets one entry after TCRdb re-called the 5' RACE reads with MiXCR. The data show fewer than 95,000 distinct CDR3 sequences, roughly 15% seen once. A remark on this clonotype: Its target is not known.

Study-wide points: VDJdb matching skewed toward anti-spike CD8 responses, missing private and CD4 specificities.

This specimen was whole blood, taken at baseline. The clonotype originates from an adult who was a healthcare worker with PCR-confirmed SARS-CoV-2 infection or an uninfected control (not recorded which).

The CDR3 DNA is TGTGCCAGCAGCCGATCACAGGGGTTGTTCACAGATACGCAGTATTTT. Translated: CASSRSQGLFTDTQYF. V usage is TRBV7-9 and J usage is TRBJ2-3; 7 bases match TRBD1. Germline CDR1 is SEHNR and CDR2 is FQNEAQ (reference sequence). The CDR3 length is 16 residues. With 5 bases clipped from V and 2 bases from J, the junction kept 10 bases outside the gene matches.